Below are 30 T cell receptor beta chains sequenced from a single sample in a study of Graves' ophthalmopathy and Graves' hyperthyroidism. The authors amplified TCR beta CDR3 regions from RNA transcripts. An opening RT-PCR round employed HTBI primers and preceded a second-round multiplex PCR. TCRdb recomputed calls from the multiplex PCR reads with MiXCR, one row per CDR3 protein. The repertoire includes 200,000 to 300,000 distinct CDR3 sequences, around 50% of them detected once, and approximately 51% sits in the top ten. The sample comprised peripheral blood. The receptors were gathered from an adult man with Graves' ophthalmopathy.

The DNA for the CDR3 is TGCAGCGCTTTGACAGGGGACACTGAAGCTTTCTTT. Protein product: CSALTGDTEAFF. The chain is built from TRBV29-1 and TRBJ1-1; 8 nucleotides line up with TRBD1. The germline V gene encodes CDR1 SQVTM and CDR2 ANQGSEA. V was pared by 7 bases and J by 3 bases, with 4 bases of the junction left unmatched. This CDR3 region has 12 residues.

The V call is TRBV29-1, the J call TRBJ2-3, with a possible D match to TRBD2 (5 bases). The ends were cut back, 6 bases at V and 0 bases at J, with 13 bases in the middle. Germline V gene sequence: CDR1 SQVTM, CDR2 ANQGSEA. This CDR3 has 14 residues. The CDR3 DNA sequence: TGCAGCGTCAAGTGGCTAGCTAGCACAGATACGCAGTATTTT. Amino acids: CSVKWLASTDTQYF.

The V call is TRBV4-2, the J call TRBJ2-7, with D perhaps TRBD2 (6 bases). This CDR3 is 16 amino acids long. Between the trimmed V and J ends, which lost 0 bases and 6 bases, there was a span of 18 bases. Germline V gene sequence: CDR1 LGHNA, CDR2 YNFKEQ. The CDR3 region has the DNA TGTGCCAGCAGCCAAGACATCGGGAGAGCAGGAGGCGAGCAGTACTTC. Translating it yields CASSQDIGRAGGEQYF.

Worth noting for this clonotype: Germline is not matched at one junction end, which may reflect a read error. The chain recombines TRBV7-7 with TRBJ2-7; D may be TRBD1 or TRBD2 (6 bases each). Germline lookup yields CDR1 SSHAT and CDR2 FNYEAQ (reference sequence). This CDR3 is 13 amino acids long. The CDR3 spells CASSRGGTYEQYF. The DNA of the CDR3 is TGTGCTAGCAGCCGAGGGGGGACCTACGAGCAGTACTTC.

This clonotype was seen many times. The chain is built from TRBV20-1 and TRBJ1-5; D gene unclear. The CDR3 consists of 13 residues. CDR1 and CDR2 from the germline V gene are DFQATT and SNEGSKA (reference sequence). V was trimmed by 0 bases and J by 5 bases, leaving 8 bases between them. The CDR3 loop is CSARDYGDQPQHF. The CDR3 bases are TGCAGTGCTAGAGATTATGGGGATCAGCCCCAGCATTTT.

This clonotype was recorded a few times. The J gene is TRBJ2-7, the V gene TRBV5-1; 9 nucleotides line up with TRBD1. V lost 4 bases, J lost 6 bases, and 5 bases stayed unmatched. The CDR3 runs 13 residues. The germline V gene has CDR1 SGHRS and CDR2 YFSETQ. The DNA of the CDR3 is TGCGCCAGCAGCGAAACAGGGGGCGTCGAGCAGTACTTC. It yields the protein CASSETGGVEQYF. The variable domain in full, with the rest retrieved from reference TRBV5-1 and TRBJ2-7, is KAGVTQTPRYLIKTRGQQVTLSCSPISGHRSVSWYQQTPGQGLQFLFEYFSETQRNKGNFPGRFSGRQFSNSRSEMNVSTLELGDSALYLCASSETGGVEQYFGPGTRLTVT.

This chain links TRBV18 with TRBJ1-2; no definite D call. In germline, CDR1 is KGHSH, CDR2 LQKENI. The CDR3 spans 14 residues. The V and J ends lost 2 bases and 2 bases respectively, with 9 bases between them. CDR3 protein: CASSPIGGNYGYTF. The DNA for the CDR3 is TGTGCCAGCTCACCAATAGGTGGCAACTATGGCTACACCTTC.

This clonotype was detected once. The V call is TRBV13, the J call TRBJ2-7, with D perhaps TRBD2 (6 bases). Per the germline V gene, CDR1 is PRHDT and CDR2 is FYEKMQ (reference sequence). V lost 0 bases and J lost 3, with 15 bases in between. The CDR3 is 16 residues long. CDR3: CASSLGPRGLNYEQYF. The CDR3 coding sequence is TGTGCCAGCAGCTTAGGACCTAGGGGACTGAACTACGAGCAGTACTTC.

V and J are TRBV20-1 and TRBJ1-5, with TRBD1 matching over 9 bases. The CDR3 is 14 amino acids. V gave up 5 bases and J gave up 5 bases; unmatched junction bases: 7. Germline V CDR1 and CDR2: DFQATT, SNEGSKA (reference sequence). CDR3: CSAGRQGDDQPQHF. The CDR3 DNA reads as TGCAGTGCTGGCAGACAGGGGGACGATCAGCCCCAGCATTTT.

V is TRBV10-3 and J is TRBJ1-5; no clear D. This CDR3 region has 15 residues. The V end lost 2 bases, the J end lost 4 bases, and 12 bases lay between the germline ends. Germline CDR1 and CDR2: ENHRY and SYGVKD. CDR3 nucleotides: TGTGCCATCAGTGAGGGCCTCCTGGGGAATCAGCCCCAGCATTTT. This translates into CAISEGLLGNQPQHF.

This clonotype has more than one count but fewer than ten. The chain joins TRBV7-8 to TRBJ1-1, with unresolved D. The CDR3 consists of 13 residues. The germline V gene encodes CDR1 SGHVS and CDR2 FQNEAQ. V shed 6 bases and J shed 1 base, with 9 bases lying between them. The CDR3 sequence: CASSFISNTEAFF. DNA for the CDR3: TGTGCCAGCAGTTTCATTTCGAACACTGAAGCTTTCTTT.

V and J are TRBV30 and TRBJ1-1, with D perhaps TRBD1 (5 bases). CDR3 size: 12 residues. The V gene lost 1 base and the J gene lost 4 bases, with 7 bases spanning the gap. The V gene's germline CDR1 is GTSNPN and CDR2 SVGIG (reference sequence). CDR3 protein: CAWSAGSTEAFF. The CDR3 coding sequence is TGTGCCTGGAGTGCAGGGTCCACTGAAGCTTTCTTT.

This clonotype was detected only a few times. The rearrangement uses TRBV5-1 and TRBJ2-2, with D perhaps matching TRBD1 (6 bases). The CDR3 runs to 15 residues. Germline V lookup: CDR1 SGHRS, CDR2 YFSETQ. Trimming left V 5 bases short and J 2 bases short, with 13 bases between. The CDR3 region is CASSRQEINTGELFF. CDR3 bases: TGCGCCAGCAGTCGACAGGAGATAAACACCGGGGAGCTGTTTTTT. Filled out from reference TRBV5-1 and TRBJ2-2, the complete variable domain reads KAGVTQTPRYLIKTRGQQVTLSCSPISGHRSVSWYQQTPGQGLQFLFEYFSETQRNKGNFPGRFSGRQFSNSRSEMNVSTLELGDSALYLCASSRQEINTGELFFGEGSRLTVL.

The DNA for the CDR3 is TGCAGTGCTTGGGGGGGGATAGGAGCCTACGAGCAGTACTTC. Residues: CSAWGGIGAYEQYF. V and J are TRBV20-1 and TRBJ2-7; 7 nucleotides match TRBD2. The CDR3 length is 14 residues. Germline CDR1 DFQATT, CDR2 SNEGSKA (reference sequence). V lost 5 bases and J lost 2; bases outside the gene matches: 9.

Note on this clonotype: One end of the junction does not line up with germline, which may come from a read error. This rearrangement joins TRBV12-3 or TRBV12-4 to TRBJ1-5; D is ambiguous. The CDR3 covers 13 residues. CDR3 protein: CGSSPRTIQPQHF. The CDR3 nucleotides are TGTGGCAGCAGTCCGCGCACTATACAGCCCCAGCATTTT.

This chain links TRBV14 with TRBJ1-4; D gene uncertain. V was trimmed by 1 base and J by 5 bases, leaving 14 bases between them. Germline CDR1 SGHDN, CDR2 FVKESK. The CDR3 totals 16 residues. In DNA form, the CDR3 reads TGTGCCAGCAGCCAAGGTGTCGGGGTAATCAATGAAAAACTGTTTTTT. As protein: CASSQGVGVINEKLFF.

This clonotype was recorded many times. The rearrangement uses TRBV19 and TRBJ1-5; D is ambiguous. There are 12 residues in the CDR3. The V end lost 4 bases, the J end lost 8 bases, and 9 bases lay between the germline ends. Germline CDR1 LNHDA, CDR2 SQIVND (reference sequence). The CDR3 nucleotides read TGTGCCAGTAGTAGTCGAGAGGAGCCCCAGCATTTT. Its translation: CASSSREEPQHF.

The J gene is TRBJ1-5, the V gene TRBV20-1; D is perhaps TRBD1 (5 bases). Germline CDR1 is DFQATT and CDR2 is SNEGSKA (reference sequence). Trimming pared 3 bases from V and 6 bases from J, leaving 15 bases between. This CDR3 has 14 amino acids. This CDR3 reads CSASWGSGSQPQHF. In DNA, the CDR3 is TGCAGTGCTAGTTGGGGGAGCGGCAGTCAGCCCCAGCATTTT.

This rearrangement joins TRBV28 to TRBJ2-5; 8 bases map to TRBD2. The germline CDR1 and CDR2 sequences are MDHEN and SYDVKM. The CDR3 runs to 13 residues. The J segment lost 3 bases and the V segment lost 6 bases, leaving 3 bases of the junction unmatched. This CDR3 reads CASRTGGEETQYF. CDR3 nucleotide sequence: TGTGCCAGCAGGACGGGGGGGGAAGAGACCCAGTACTTC.

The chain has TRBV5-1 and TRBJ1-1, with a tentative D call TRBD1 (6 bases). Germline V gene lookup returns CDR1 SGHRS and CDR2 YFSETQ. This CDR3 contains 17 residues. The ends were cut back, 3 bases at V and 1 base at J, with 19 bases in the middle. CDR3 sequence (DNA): TGCGCCAGCAGCTCCCCCTGGGGGGCCGCACCGAACACTGAAGCTTTCTTT. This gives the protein CASSSPWGAAPNTEAFF.

The CDR3 coding sequence is TGTGCCAGCAGCCCCCTGTGGAGGGGGCCCCGTGGCTACACCTTC. It encodes CASSPLWRGPRGYTF. The V and J genes are TRBV7-6 and TRBJ1-2, with 7 bases aligning to TRBD1. The V gene's germline CDR1 is SGHVS and CDR2 FNYEAQ. V was clipped by 5 bases and J by 7 bases; unmatched bases: 13. The CDR3 runs to 15 residues.

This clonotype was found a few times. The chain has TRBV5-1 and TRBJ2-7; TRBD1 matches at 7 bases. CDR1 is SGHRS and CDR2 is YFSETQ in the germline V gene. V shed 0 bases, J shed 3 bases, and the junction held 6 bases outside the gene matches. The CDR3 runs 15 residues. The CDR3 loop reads CASSLAEGQLYEQYF. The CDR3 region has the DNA TGCGCCAGCAGCTTGGCCGAGGGACAGCTCTACGAGCAGTACTTC.

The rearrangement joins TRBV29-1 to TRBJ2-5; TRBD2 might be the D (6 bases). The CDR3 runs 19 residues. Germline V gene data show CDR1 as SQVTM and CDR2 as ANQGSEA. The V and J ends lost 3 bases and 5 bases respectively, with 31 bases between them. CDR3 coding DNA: TGCAGCGTTGACATACTGGGTCTCCCGGGAGCAGGGCCCCGGGAGACCCAGTACTTC. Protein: CSVDILGLPGAGPRETQYF.

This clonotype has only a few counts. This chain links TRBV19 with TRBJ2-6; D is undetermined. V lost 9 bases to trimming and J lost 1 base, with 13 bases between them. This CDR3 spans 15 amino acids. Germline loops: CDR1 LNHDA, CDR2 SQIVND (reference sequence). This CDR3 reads CASSELASGANVLTF. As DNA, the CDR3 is TGTGCCAGCAGTGAATTGGCGTCTGGGGCCAACGTCCTGACTTTC.

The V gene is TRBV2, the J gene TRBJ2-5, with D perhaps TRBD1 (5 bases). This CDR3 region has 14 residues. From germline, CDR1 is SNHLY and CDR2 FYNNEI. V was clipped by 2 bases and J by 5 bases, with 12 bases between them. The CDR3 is CASSEQPGWETQYF. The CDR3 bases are TGTGCCAGCAGTGAACAGCCAGGGTGGGAGACCCAGTACTTC.

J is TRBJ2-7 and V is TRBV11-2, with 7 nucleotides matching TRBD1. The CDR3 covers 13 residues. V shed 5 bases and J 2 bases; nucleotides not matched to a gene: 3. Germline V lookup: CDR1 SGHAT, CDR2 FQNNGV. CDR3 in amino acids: CASSRGTAYEQYF. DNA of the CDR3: TGTGCCAGCAGCAGAGGGACAGCCTACGAGCAGTACTTC.

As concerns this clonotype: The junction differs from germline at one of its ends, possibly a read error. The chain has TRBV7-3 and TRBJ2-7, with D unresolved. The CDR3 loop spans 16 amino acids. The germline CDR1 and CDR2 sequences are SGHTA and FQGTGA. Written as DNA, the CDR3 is TGCGCCAGCAGCCAAGGCGGCTCACAGACCTTCTACGAGCAGTACTTC. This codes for CASSQGGSQTFYEQYF. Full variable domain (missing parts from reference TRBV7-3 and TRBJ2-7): GAGVSQTPSNKVTEKGKYVELRCDPISGHTALYWYRQSLGQGPEFLIYFQGTGAADDSGLPNDRFFAVRPEGSVSTLKIQRTERGDSAVYLCASSQGGSQTFYEQYFGPGTRLTVT.

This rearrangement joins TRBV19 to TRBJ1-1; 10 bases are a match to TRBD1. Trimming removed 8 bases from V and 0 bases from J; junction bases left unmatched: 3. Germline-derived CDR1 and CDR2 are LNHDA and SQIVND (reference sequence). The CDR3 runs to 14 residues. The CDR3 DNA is TGTGCCAGTCGACAGGGGGCTTTGAACACTGAAGCTTTCTTT. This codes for CASRQGALNTEAFF.

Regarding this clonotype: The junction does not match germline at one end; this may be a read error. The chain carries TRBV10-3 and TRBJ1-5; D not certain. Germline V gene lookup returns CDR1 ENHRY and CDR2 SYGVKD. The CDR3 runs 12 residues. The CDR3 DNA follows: TGTGCCATCAGTGTTGGCAATGAGCCCCAGCATTTT. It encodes CAISVGNEPQHF.

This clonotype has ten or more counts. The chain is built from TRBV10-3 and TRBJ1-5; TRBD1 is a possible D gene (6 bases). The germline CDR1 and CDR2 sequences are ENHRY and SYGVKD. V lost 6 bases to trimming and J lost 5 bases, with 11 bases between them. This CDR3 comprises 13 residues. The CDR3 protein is CAIRKDSDQPQHF. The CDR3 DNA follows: TGTGCCATCAGGAAGGACAGCGATCAGCCCCAGCATTTT.